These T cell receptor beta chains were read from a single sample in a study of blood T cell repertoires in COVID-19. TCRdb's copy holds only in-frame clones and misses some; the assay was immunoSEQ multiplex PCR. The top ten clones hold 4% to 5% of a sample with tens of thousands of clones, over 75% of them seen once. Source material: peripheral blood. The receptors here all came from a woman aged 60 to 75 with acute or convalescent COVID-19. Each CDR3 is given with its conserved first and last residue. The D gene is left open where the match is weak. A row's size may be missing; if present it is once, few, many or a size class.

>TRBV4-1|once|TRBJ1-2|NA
TGCGCCAGCAGCCAAGTTCCTAAATTAGGGGTCAGCTATGGCTACACCTTC
CASSQVPKLGVSYGYTF
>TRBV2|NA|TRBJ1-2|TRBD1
TGTGCCAGCAGGAATGGACAGGGGGCTAACTATGGCTACACCTTC
CASRNGQGANYGYTF
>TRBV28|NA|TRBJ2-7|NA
TGTGCCAGCAGTCGCAGGGGATCCACCTACGAGCAGTACTTC
CASSRRGSTYEQYF
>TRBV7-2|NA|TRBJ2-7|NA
TGTGCCAGCAGCTTATGGCAGGGGGGTATGTACGAGCAGTACTTC
CASSLWQGGMYEQYF
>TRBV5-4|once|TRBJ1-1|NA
TGTGCCAGCAGCTCCCCGAGGGGGGGCGTCTTAGACCTGAACACTGAAGCTTTCTTT
CASSSPRGGVLDLNTEAFF
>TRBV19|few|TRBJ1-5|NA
TGTGCCAGTAGTACAGGGGCAGGTAATCAGCCCCAGCATTTT
CASSTGAGNQPQHF
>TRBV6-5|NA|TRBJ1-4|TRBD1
TGTGCCAGCGGACAGGGTAAAAAACTGTTTTTT
CASGQGKKLFF
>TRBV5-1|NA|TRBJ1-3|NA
TGCGCCAGCAGTATGGGGAGCTCTGGAAACACCATATATTTT
CASSMGSSGNTIYF
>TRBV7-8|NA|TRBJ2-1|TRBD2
TGTGCCAGCAGCTTAGGGACTAGCGGGGTGAATGAGCAGTTCTTC
CASSLGTSGVNEQFF
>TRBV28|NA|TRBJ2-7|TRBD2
TGTGCCAGCGCGGAGCGGGGGGTAGTCGCCTACGAGCAGTACTTC
CASAERGVVAYEQYF
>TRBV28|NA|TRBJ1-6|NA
TGTGCCAGCCGGGGGGGGGCGGGTAATTCACCCCTCCACTTT
CASRGGAGNSPLHF